These T cell receptor beta chains were read from a single sample in a study of OX40 agonist ivuxolimab in advanced cancers. Clones were sequenced by immunoSEQ multiplex PCR, and TCRdb holds only the in-frame ones, with some missing. This sample has about 88,000 clones, with approximately 87% found just once. The sample here was CD4+ or CD8+ T cells sorted from blood, taken in a trial of the OX40 agonist ivuxolimab. Every receptor here comes from an adult with an advanced solid tumor such as melanoma, head and neck, liver or kidney cancer. CDR3s include the opening cysteine and the closing phenylalanine or tryptophan. A D gene is named only where the DNA matches it firmly. Some rows have no size entry. The others give once, few or many, or a class for an expanded clone.

once,TRBD2,TRBV18,TRBJ2-5,TGTGCCAGCTCACCAGGACTAGCGGTACAAGAGACCCAGTACTTC,CASSPGLAVQETQYF
-,TRBD2,TRBV5-1,TRBJ2-7,TGCGCCAGCAGCTTGAAACTAGCGGGGTTGTACGAGCAGTACTTC,CASSLKLAGLYEQYF
-,TRBD1,TRBV6-5,TRBJ1-6,TGTGCCAGCAGTTATTCTGGACAGGAGAATTCACCCCTCCACTTT,CASSYSGQENSPLHF
-,-,TRBV28,TRBJ1-2,TGTGCCAGCACCCGAGAGGGGGTGTTTGGCTACACCTTC,CASTREGVFGYTF
-,-,TRBV27,TRBJ2-3,TGTGCCAGCAGTTTTTCCATCGACATATCTGCAAGGGATACGCAGTATTTT,CASSFSIDISARDTQYF
-,-,TRBV11-2,TRBJ1-1,TGTGCCAGCAGCCCGAACAGGGTGGCTGAAGCTTTCTTT,CASSPNRVAEAFF
-,-,TRBV30,TRBJ1-3,TGTGCCTGGAGTGGGGGTATCTCTGGAAACACCATATATTTT,CAWSGGISGNTIYF
-,TRBD2,TRBV4-2,TRBJ2-2,TGTGCCAGCAGCCATTCACTAGCGGGGGCGACCACCGCCGGGGAGCTGTTTTTT,CASSHSLAGATTAGELFF
-,-,TRBV4-3,TRBJ2-5,TGCGCCAGCAGCCAAGAGCTACTGGCGGCTGGCGAAGAGACCCAGTACTTC,CASSQELLAAGEETQYF
-,-,TRBV18,TRBJ2-7,TGTGCCAGCCGAGGGGGGGGAGGCGAGCAGTACTTC,CASRGGGGEQYF
-,-,TRBV7-2,TRBJ2-7,TGTGCCAGCAGCTTCACCCGGGGGAAGACCTACGAGCAGTACTTC,CASSFTRGKTYEQYF
-,-,TRBV14,TRBJ1-1,TGTGCCAGCAGCCAAGGCCAGGGGCCAGGAGAGAACACTGAAGCTTTCTTT,CASSQGQGPGENTEAFF
-,TRBD1,TRBV6-6,TRBJ1-2,TGTGCCAGCAGTTACCGGGACAGTGGCTATGGCTACACCTTC,CASSYRDSGYGYTF
once,-,TRBV11-2,TRBJ1-1,TGTGCCAGCAGCTTAGGGGGCAGGAACACTGAAGCTTTCTTT,CASSLGGRNTEAFF
-,TRBD2,TRBV7-9,TRBJ2-3,TGTGCCAGCAGCCGCGGGGGGGCGACAGATACGCAGTATTTT,CASSRGGATDTQYF
-,-,TRBV19,TRBJ2-4,TGTGCCAGTAGTATAAGACAGGGAGGAGCCAAAAACATTCAGTACTTC,CASSIRQGGAKNIQYF
once,TRBD1,TRBV9,TRBJ1-6,TGTGCCAGCAGCTTCGGGACAGGGGACTCCCACTATAATTCACCCCTCCACTTT,CASSFGTGDSHYNSPLHF
-,TRBD1,TRBV10-2,TRBJ2-7,TGCGCCAGCGGACAGGACTACGAGCAGTACTTC,CASGQDYEQYF
-,TRBD2,TRBV5-1,TRBJ2-2,TGCGCCAGCAGCCTTCCGGGACTAGCGGGAGCGGGGACCGGGGAGCTGTTTTTT,CASSLPGLAGAGTGELFF
-,TRBD1,TRBV5-1,TRBJ1-2,TGCGCCAGCAGCCTGGACAGGGAATATGGCTACACCTTC,CASSLDREYGYTF
-,-,TRBV2,TRBJ1-6,TGTGCCAGCAGTGTCCCCGTAGGCCAGGGTGGTGGATCACCCCTCCACTTT,CASSVPVGQGGGSPLHF
-,TRBD1,TRBV18,TRBJ1-2,TGTGCCAGCTCAGGACAGGGGGTTTATGGCTACACCTTC,CASSGQGVYGYTF
-,-,TRBV19,TRBJ2-1,TGTGCCAGTAGGGGGACGGGCGACAGTTACAATGAGCAGTTCTTC,CASRGTGDSYNEQFF
-,-,TRBV19,TRBJ2-5,TGTGCCAGTAGTATTGGGGGTGAAGAGACCCAGTACTTC,CASSIGGEETQYF
-,TRBD2,TRBV5-1,TRBJ2-1,TGCGCCAGCAGTCACACAGGGACTAGCGGATACAATGAGCAGTTCTTC,CASSHTGTSGYNEQFF
-,TRBD2,TRBV18,TRBJ2-5,TGTGCCAGCTCACCAAGGGGACTAGCGGGGGAGACCCAGTACTTC,CASSPRGLAGETQYF
-,-,TRBV4-1,TRBJ1-6,TGCGCCAGCAGCCAGGAAAACAGGGATTTTAATTCACCCCTCCACTTT,CASSQENRDFNSPLHF
-,TRBD2,TRBV5-4,TRBJ2-5,TGTGCCAGCAGCTTGGCCGGGACTAGTACTGAGACCCAGTACTTC,CASSLAGTSTETQYF
few,-,TRBV2,TRBJ1-5,TGTGCCAGTTTGGGCCTGAATCAGCCCCAGCATTTT,CASLGLNQPQHF
once,-,TRBV20-1,TRBJ2-7,TGCAGTGCCGGGCCCTACGAGCAGTACTTC,CSAGPYEQYF
once,-,TRBV6-5,TRBJ2-7,TGTGCCAGCAGTTACCAGGGGCGCTCCTACGAGCAGTACTTC,CASSYQGRSYEQYF
-,-,TRBV10-1,TRBJ2-7,TGCGCCAGCAGTGACCCCAGGGGAGGGATTGGGGAGCAGTACTTC,CASSDPRGGIGEQYF
-,-,TRBV19,TRBJ2-3,TGTGCCAGTAGCCTAGGGGGACTACCCAGCACAGATACGCAGTATTTT,CASSLGGLPSTDTQYF
-,TRBD2,TRBV5-1,TRBJ2-3,TGCGCCAGCAGCTTATATGGTAGCGGGGGAGGGAGCACAGATACGCAGTATTTT,CASSLYGSGGGSTDTQYF
-,-,TRBV7-9,TRBJ2-5,TGTGCCAGCAGCTTAGAGTCAGGGGAGGGAGAGACCCAGTACTTC,CASSLESGEGETQYF
-,TRBD1,TRBV30,TRBJ2-1,TGTGCCTGGACCCGGGACAGGGGAGTTGGGGAGCAGTTCTTC,CAWTRDRGVGEQFF
-,-,TRBV7-2,TRBJ2-6,TGTGCCAGCAGCTTAGGGGCAGCTTACTCTGGGGCCAACGTCCTGACTTTC,CASSLGAAYSGANVLTF
once,-,TRBV5-4,TRBJ2-1,TGTGCCAGCAGCTCATGGGTCGGGGGTTACAATGAGCAGTTCTTC,CASSSWVGGYNEQFF
once,-,TRBV7-9,TRBJ2-3,TGTGCCAGCAGCCCAGGGTTTAGCACAGATACGCAGTATTTT,CASSPGFSTDTQYF
-,-,TRBV4-1,TRBJ1-2,TGCGCCAGCAGCCAGAGAGGTAGGGGTGATGGCTATGGCTACACCTTC,CASSQRGRGDGYGYTF